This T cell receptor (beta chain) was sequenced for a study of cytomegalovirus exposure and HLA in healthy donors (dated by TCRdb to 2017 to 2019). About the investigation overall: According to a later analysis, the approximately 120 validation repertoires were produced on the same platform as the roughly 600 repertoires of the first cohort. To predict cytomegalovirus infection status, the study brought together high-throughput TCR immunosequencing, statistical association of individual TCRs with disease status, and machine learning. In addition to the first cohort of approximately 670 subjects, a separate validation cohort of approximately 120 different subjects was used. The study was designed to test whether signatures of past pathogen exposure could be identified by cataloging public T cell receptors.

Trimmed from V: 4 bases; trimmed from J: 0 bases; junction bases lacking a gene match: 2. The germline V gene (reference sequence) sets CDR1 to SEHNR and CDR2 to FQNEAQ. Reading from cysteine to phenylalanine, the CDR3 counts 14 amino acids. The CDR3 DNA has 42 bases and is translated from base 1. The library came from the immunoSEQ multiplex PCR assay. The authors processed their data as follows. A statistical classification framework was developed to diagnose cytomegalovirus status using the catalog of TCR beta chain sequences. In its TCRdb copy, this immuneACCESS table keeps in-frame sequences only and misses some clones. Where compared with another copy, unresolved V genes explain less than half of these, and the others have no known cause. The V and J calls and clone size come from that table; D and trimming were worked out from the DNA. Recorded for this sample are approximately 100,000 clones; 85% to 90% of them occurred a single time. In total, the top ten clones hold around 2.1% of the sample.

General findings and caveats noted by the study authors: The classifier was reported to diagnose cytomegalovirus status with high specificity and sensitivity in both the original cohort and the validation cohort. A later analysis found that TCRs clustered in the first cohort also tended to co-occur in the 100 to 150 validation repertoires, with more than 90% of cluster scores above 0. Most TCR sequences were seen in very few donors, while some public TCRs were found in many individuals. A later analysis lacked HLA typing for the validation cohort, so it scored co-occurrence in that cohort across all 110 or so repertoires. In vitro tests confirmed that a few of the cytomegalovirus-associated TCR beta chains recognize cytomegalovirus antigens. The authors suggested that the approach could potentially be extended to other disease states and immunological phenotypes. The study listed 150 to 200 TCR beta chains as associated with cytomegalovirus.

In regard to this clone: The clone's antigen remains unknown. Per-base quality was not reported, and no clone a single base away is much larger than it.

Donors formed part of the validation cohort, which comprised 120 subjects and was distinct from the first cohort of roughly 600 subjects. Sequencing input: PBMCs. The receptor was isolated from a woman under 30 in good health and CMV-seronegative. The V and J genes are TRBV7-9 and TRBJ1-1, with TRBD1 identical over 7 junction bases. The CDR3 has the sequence CASSYGTVNTEAFF. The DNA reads TGTGCCAGCAGCTACGGGACAGTGAACACTGAAGCTTTCTTT.